Shown below are 10 T cell receptor beta chains from a single sample sequenced in a study of T cells in Graves' hyperthyroidism and ophthalmopathy. Amplification targeted TCR beta CDR3 regions from RNA transcripts. HTBI primers were used for first-round RT-PCR of the TCR CDR3. MiXCR was run by TCRdb on the multiplex PCR reads, yielding one entry per CDR3 protein. This table has roughly 100,000 distinct CDR3 sequences, 51% appearing once. Sequences were obtained from blood. The receptors come from a woman between 35 and 50 years old with Graves' hyperthyroidism.

The chain combines TRBV29-1 with TRBJ2-7, with D possibly called TRBD1 or TRBD2 (5 bases each). CDR1 is SQVTM and CDR2 is ANQGSEA in the germline V gene. The CDR3 runs to 13 residues. Trimming removed 5 bases at V and 1 base at J, with 12 bases between. The CDR3 reads CSVPGQESYEQYF. In nucleotides, the CDR3 is TGCAGCGTTCCGGGGCAGGAGTCCTACGAGCAGTACTTC.

In its sample, this clonotype was seen a few times. Germline is not matched at one junction end, which may reflect a read error. This chain links TRBV29-1 with TRBJ2-6; the match to TRBD1 covers 7 bases. This CDR3 region has 12 residues. Germline V CDR1 and CDR2: SQVTM, ANQGSEA. The CDR3 region has the DNA TGCAGCGCCACAGGGGCTATGAACACTGAAGCTTTC. As protein: CSATGAMNTEAF.

The chain uses TRBV29-1 and TRBJ2-5, with 14 bases that match TRBD2. This CDR3 has 18 residues. Germline V CDR1 and CDR2: SQVTM, ANQGSEA. V shed 4 bases, J shed 3 bases, and the junction held 13 bases outside the gene matches. CDR3 region: CSVGGVGGGLAGEETQYF. The CDR3 DNA reads as TGCAGCGTTGGGGGCGTGGGGGGGGGACTAGCGGGAGAAGAGACCCAGTACTTC.

The chain uses TRBV20-1 and TRBJ1-3; 9 bases fit TRBD1. This CDR3 has 14 amino acids. Germline CDR1 DFQATT, CDR2 SNEGSKA (reference sequence). The V and J ends lost 5 bases and 0 bases, in that order; junction bases with no gene match: 2. CDR3 in amino acids: CSASGQGSGNTIYF. The DNA of the CDR3 is TGCAGTGCTTCGGGACAGGGCTCTGGAAACACCATATATTTT.

This sequence joins TRBV10-3 and TRBJ1-3, with D perhaps matching TRBD1 (5 bases). Germline V CDR1 and CDR2: ENHRY, SYGVKD. V was cut by 8 bases and J by 7 bases, with 12 bases left in between. CDR3 length: 12 amino acids. CDR3 loop: CAIGTSGNTIYF. For the CDR3, the DNA is TGTGCCATCGGGACTAGCGGGAACACCATATATTTT.

V usage is TRBV15 and J usage is TRBJ2-7; TRBD2 might be the D (6 bases). The ends were cut back, 8 bases at V and 0 bases at J, with 11 bases in the middle. CDR3 length: 13 residues. Germline V lookup: CDR1 LNHNV, CDR2 YYDKDF (reference sequence). The CDR3 region has the DNA TGTGCCACCTCCAGCGGGCCCTCCTACGAGCAGTACTTC. The encoded protein is CATSSGPSYEQYF.

This clonotype has a single count. The DNA for the CDR3 is TGTGCCAGCACTGGGGCAGAAGAGACCCAGCATTTT. This gives the protein CASTGAEETQHF. The chain employs TRBV12-3 or TRBV12-4 and TRBJ1-5; TRBD1 might be the D (5 bases). V was trimmed by 7 bases and J by 11 bases, leaving 15 bases between them. This CDR3 region has 12 residues.

Notes on this clonotype: This may be a read error: a much more frequent sequence differs by one nucleotide. This chain links TRBV6-1 with TRBJ1-5; no reliable D call. The CDR3 totals 17 residues. The germline V gene encodes CDR1 MNHNS and CDR2 SASEGT. CDR3 sequence (DNA): TGTGCCGGCAGTGAAGAGGGCCAAGGAAATAGCAATCAGCCCCAGCATTTT. It translates to CAGSEEGQGNSNQPQHF.

This chain joins TRBV10-2 and TRBJ2-5, with 10 nucleotides matching TRBD2. Germline CDR1 and CDR2: WSHSY and SAAADI. This CDR3 contains 15 residues. After removal of 8 bases from V and 5 bases from J, the junction contained 11 bases not matched to a gene. The CDR3 bases are TGCGCCAGCCAGCCCCTAGCGGGAGCTGAGGAGACCCAGTACTTC. This codes for CASQPLAGAEETQYF.

The V and J genes are TRBV6-6 and TRBJ1-2, with TRBD1 matching 9 bases. The germline CDR1 and CDR2 sequences are MNHNY and SVGAGI (reference sequence). The junction had 11 bases not matched to a gene; V was cut back by 6 bases and J by 6 bases. This CDR3 spans 15 amino acids. In nucleotides, the CDR3 is TGTGCCAGCAGCGACTCGGGACAGGGCTTCAATGGCTACACCTTC. Its translation: CASSDSGQGFNGYTF.